The clone carrying this TCR beta chain was counted only a few times. The sample is drawn from a study of T-cell memory formation after mild COVID-19. From the 5' RACE reads, TCRdb called clonotypes with MiXCR, one entry per CDR3 protein. Among 180,000 or so distinct CDR3 sequences listed, roughly 16% were seen once. CDR3 length: 16 residues. Trimming took off 5 bases at V and 2 bases at J, with 19 bases between the two ends. This clonotype was sampled from an adult woman who had mild COVID-19 (a few samples of this study predate the infection). Cell type and time point are not known. V is TRBV12-3 or TRBV12-4 and J is TRBJ2-7; D might be TRBD1 or TRBD2, each matching 5 bases. The sequenced sample was PBMCs or a T cell subset sorted from them (not recorded which). The CDR3 here is CASSLTSGTPAYEQYF. The CDR3 DNA sequence: TGTGCCAGCAGTCTAACCTCAGGGACCCCGGCCTACGAGCAGTACTTC.